The present T cell receptor (beta chain) was sequenced within a study of T cell repertoires in aging, cancer and after chemotherapy. Study-wide context: Over several months to years, re-sampled healthy donor repertoires clearly shared clones.

Germline V gene sequence: CDR1 DFQATT, CDR2 SNEGSKA (reference sequence). Deletions cut 3 bases from V and 0 bases from J, with 9 bases between. The CDR3 contains 14 residues. TCR beta rearrangements were amplified from peripheral blood genomic DNA. Whole-study findings and limits: In healthy donors, age-related TCR diversity loss mainly reflected lost richness. In each cancer cohort, median generation probability increased across chemotherapy, suggesting thymic output rebounded.

TRB rearrangements spanning V, D and J were amplified using mixed TRB-A/B primers. Each CDR3 protein is one row after TCRdb ran MiXCR on the multiplex PCR reads. The data show more than 7,000 distinct CDR3 sequences, roughly 32% seen once. About this clonotype itself: Its antigen is currently unknown.

The J gene is TRBJ2-1, the V gene TRBV20-1; possible D gene TRBD2, 5 bases. Sample: blood. The source is a human donor in good health. In DNA form, the CDR3 reads TGCAGTGCTAGCGGGATGGTCTCCTACAATGAGCAGTTCTTC. Its translation: CSASGMVSYNEQFF.